A selection of T cell receptor beta chains follows, all from one sample in a study of cytomegalovirus exposure and HLA in healthy donors. Clones were read by immunoSEQ multiplex PCR, and TCRdb kept only the in-frame ones, dropping some. The sample has about 130,000 clones, about three quarters seen once. Sequences were obtained from PBMCs. Receptors originate from a human donor in good health. CDR3s include the opening cysteine and the closing phenylalanine or tryptophan. Fields, in order: V gene, J gene, clone size, D gene, CDR3 DNA, CDR3 protein. A D gene is named only where the DNA matches it firmly. Rows may omit the clone size; those that give it use once, few, many or a size class.

v_gene: TRBV27
j_gene: TRBJ1-5
abundance: .
d_gene: .
CDR3nt: TGTGCCAGCAGTTTATCGGGGGGGGCTCAGCCCCAGCATTTT
CDR3aa: CASSLSGGAQPQHF

v_gene: TRBV4-1
j_gene: TRBJ2-1
abundance: .
d_gene: TRBD2
CDR3nt: TGCGCCAGCAGCCCAGACGGGGGGGCACAGTTCTTC
CDR3aa: CASSPDGGAQFF

v_gene: TRBV10-3
j_gene: TRBJ2-1
abundance: .
d_gene: .
CDR3nt: TGTGCCATCAGTGAACGGCTAGCAGATACATACAATGAGCAGTTCTTC
CDR3aa: CAISERLADTYNEQFF

v_gene: TRBV6-1
j_gene: TRBJ1-1
abundance: few
d_gene: .
CDR3nt: TGTGCCAGCATTCAGGGCTCGAACACTGAAGCTTTCTTT
CDR3aa: CASIQGSNTEAFF

v_gene: TRBV6-6
j_gene: TRBJ2-7
abundance: few
d_gene: .
CDR3nt: TGTGCCAGCAGTTACTACAGGACCAAGGAGCAGTACTTC
CDR3aa: CASSYYRTKEQYF

v_gene: TRBV6-5
j_gene: TRBJ2-7
abundance: .
d_gene: .
CDR3nt: TGTGCCAGCAGTACTACCAACTACGAGCAGTACTTC
CDR3aa: CASSTTNYEQYF

v_gene: TRBV9
j_gene: TRBJ1-4
abundance: .
d_gene: TRBD1
CDR3nt: TGTGCCAGCAGCGCAAGACAGGGGCGGCTGCCTAATGAAAAACTGTTTTTT
CDR3aa: CASSARQGRLPNEKLFF

v_gene: TRBV7-9
j_gene: TRBJ1-1
abundance: .
d_gene: TRBD1
CDR3nt: TGTGCCAGCAGCACCAGACAGGGGTCGACTGAAGCTTTCTTT
CDR3aa: CASSTRQGSTEAFF

v_gene: TRBV6-5
j_gene: TRBJ1-1
abundance: .
d_gene: TRBD1
CDR3nt: TGTGCCAGCAGTCCCGTTAGGGGGCGTACTGAAGCTTTCTTT
CDR3aa: CASSPVRGRTEAFF

v_gene: TRBV6-1
j_gene: TRBJ2-5
abundance: .
d_gene: TRBD2
CDR3nt: TGTGCCACAGCAAGCGGGGATTCGGAGACCCAGTACTTC
CDR3aa: CATASGDSETQYF

v_gene: TRBV27
j_gene: TRBJ1-5
abundance: .
d_gene: .
CDR3nt: TGTGCCAGCAGGCCCGAGTTTAGCAATCAGCCCCAGCATTTT
CDR3aa: CASRPEFSNQPQHF

v_gene: TRBV5-1
j_gene: TRBJ1-3
abundance: .
d_gene: .
CDR3nt: TGCGCCAGCAGCTTGTGGTCTCCTTGGACGGGGGTACCTGGAAACACCATATATTTT
CDR3aa: CASSLWSPWTGVPGNTIYF

v_gene: TRBV6-5
j_gene: TRBJ2-7
abundance: .
d_gene: TRBD2
CDR3nt: TGTGCCAGCATCCAAACTAGCGGTAGCTCCTACGAGCAGTACTTC
CDR3aa: CASIQTSGSSYEQYF

v_gene: TRBV28
j_gene: TRBJ2-7
abundance: .
d_gene: TRBD1
CDR3nt: TGTGCCAGCAGTCGACAGGGGGGCCCCTACGAGCAGTACTTC
CDR3aa: CASSRQGGPYEQYF

v_gene: TRBV19
j_gene: TRBJ1-1
abundance: .
d_gene: .
CDR3nt: TGTGCCAGTAGTATGCCTCGGAGACAGTACACTGAAGCTTTCTTT
CDR3aa: CASSMPRRQYTEAFF

v_gene: TRBV29-1
j_gene: TRBJ2-7
abundance: .
d_gene: .
CDR3nt: TGCAGCGTTGAAACAGGGTACGAGCAGTACTTC
CDR3aa: CSVETGYEQYF

v_gene: TRBV19
j_gene: TRBJ1-1
abundance: .
d_gene: TRBD1
CDR3nt: TGTGCCAGTAGTCGGACAGGGGTGAGCACTGAAGCTTTCTTT
CDR3aa: CASSRTGVSTEAFF

v_gene: TRBV4-1
j_gene: TRBJ1-5
abundance: .
d_gene: .
CDR3nt: TGCGCCAGCAGCCAAAATCAAGCACCCAATCAGCCCCAGCATTTT
CDR3aa: CASSQNQAPNQPQHF

v_gene: TRBV2
j_gene: TRBJ1-2
abundance: .
d_gene: TRBD1
CDR3nt: TGTGCCAGCATCTTAGACAGGGCGAACTATGGCTACACCTTC
CDR3aa: CASILDRANYGYTF

v_gene: TRBV6-1
j_gene: TRBJ1-2
abundance: once
d_gene: .
CDR3nt: TGTGCCAGCGGGTCCTTCCCACCCTCGGGAGGCTACACCTTC
CDR3aa: CASGSFPPSGGYTF

v_gene: TRBV5-4
j_gene: TRBJ2-5
abundance: .
d_gene: TRBD1
CDR3nt: TGTGCCAGCAGCTTGCTAACAGGGGGCCCCCAAGAGACCCAGTACTTC
CDR3aa: CASSLLTGGPQETQYF

v_gene: TRBV9
j_gene: TRBJ2-3
abundance: once
d_gene: .
CDR3nt: TGTGCCAGCAGCGTAGGGCTAGCAGGCACAGATACGCAGTATTTT
CDR3aa: CASSVGLAGTDTQYF

v_gene: TRBV5-5
j_gene: TRBJ2-1
abundance: .
d_gene: .
CDR3nt: TGTGCCAGCAGCTTGGTTCTAGCGCCAAATGAGCAGTTCTTC
CDR3aa: CASSLVLAPNEQFF

v_gene: TRBV5-6
j_gene: TRBJ1-1
abundance: .
d_gene: .
CDR3nt: TGTGCCAGCAGCTTGCTTCTGAACACTGAAGCTTTCTTT
CDR3aa: CASSLLLNTEAFF

v_gene: TRBV4-2
j_gene: TRBJ1-2
abundance: .
d_gene: .
CDR3nt: TGTGCCAGCAGCCAAGAGGCCGGGGGTCACTATGGCTACACCTTC
CDR3aa: CASSQEAGGHYGYTF

v_gene: TRBV27
j_gene: TRBJ1-5
abundance: .
d_gene: TRBD1
CDR3nt: TGTGCCAGCAGTTTATGGGGGACAGGGGGTCAGCCCCAGCATTTT
CDR3aa: CASSLWGTGGQPQHF

v_gene: TRBV4-2
j_gene: TRBJ2-7
abundance: .
d_gene: .
CDR3nt: TGTGCCAGCAGCCAATTCCAGGCCTACGAGCAGTACTTC
CDR3aa: CASSQFQAYEQYF

v_gene: TRBV7-2
j_gene: TRBJ2-2
abundance: .
d_gene: .
CDR3nt: TGTGCCAGCAGCACCTCCACGGTTACCGGGGAGCTGTTTTTT
CDR3aa: CASSTSTVTGELFF

v_gene: TRBV5-1
j_gene: TRBJ1-1
abundance: .
d_gene: TRBD1
CDR3nt: TGCGCCAGCATACCGGATGGGACAGGGATGAACACTGAAGCTTTCTTT
CDR3aa: CASIPDGTGMNTEAFF

v_gene: TRBV23-1
j_gene: TRBJ2-1
abundance: .
d_gene: TRBD2
CDR3nt: TGCGCCAGCCGAGTGCGGCGGGGGGGTCTGCCTCCTGAGCAGTTCTTC
CDR3aa: CASRVRRGGLPPEQFF

v_gene: TRBV7-8
j_gene: TRBJ2-7
abundance: .
d_gene: TRBD2
CDR3nt: TGTGCCAGCAGCCGGCAACCTAGCGGGGGGGCAAGCTCCTACGAGCAGTACTTC
CDR3aa: CASSRQPSGGASSYEQYF

v_gene: TRBV10-2
j_gene: TRBJ2-3
abundance: .
d_gene: .
CDR3nt: TGCGCCACGTCCCGAGAACCTAGCACAGATACGCAGTATTTT
CDR3aa: CATSREPSTDTQYF

v_gene: TRBV19
j_gene: TRBJ2-7
abundance: .
d_gene: TRBD2
CDR3nt: TGTGCCAGTAGTCCGTCTAGCGGGGCCTCCTACGAGCAGTACTTC
CDR3aa: CASSPSSGASYEQYF

v_gene: TRBV5-5
j_gene: TRBJ1-2
abundance: once
d_gene: TRBD1
CDR3nt: TGTGCCAGCAGCTTGGGGGACAGCCCCTATGGCTACACCTTC
CDR3aa: CASSLGDSPYGYTF

v_gene: TRBV28
j_gene: TRBJ2-2
abundance: .
d_gene: .
CDR3nt: TGTGCCAGCAGTTTCCCTGAATCGTGGGCAGCCGGCACCGGGGAGCTGTTTTTT
CDR3aa: CASSFPESWAAGTGELFF

v_gene: TRBV14
j_gene: TRBJ1-1
abundance: .
d_gene: TRBD1
CDR3nt: TGTGCCAGCAGCCAACTCCCGGGACAGGGAAGATTTGGCACTGAAGCTTTCTTT
CDR3aa: CASSQLPGQGRFGTEAFF

v_gene: TRBV5-5
j_gene: TRBJ2-7
abundance: .
d_gene: TRBD2
CDR3nt: TGTGCCAGCAGCTTGCAGCGGGGGTACTCCTACGAGCAGTACTTC
CDR3aa: CASSLQRGYSYEQYF

v_gene: TRBV19
j_gene: TRBJ2-2
abundance: .
d_gene: TRBD2
CDR3nt: TGTGCCAGTAGTATGGGACTAGCGGGGGGTCCGAACACCGGGGAGCTGTTTTTT
CDR3aa: CASSMGLAGGPNTGELFF

v_gene: TRBV4-2
j_gene: TRBJ2-5
abundance: .
d_gene: .
CDR3nt: TGTGCCAGCAGCCAAGAAGGGTTCGGACAGAGATCGAAAGAGACCCAGTACTTC
CDR3aa: CASSQEGFGQRSKETQYF

v_gene: TRBV2
j_gene: TRBJ1-1
abundance: .
d_gene: .
CDR3nt: TGTGCCAGCAGTGACGAGGGTACCATGAACACTGAAGCTTTCTTT
CDR3aa: CASSDEGTMNTEAFF

v_gene: TRBV19
j_gene: TRBJ2-7
abundance: .
d_gene: .
CDR3nt: TGTGCCAGTAGCGTGGCAGGGGCCTCCTACGAGCAGTACTTC
CDR3aa: CASSVAGASYEQYF